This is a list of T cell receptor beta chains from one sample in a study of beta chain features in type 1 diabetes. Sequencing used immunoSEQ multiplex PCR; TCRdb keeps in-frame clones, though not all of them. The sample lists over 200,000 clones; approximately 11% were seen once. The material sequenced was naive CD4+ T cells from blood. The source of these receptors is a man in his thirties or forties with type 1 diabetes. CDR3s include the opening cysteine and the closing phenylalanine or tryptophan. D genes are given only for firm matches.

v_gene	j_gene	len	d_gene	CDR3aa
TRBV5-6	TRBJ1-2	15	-	CASSLAKGLDYGYTF
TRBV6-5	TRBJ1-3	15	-	CASTEWGDPTNTIYF
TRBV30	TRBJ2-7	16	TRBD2	CAWSVRGPLAGHEQYF
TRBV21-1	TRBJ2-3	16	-	CASTPLQARREDTQYF
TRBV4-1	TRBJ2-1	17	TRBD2	CASSQELRGGVNNEQFF
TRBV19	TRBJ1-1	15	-	CASRDPGHQNTEAFF
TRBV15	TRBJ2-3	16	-	CATSRVPGMSTDTQYF
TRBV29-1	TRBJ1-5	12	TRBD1	CSVRTGNQPQHF
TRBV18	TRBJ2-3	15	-	CASSPMAGSTDTQYF
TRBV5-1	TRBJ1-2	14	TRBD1	CASSFQGADYGYTF
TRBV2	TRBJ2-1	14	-	CASCLAGQYNEQFF
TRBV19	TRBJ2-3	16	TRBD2	CASSSRLAGDTDTQYF
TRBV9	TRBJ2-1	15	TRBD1	CASSGWTGGPEGQFF
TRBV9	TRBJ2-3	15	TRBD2	CASSPTGTTPDTQYF
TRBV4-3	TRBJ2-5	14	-	CASSQVSGRETQYF
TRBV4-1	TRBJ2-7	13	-	CASSRPGEAGQYF
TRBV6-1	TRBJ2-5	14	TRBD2	CASSPRGGRETQYF
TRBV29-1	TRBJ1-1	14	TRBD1	CSVEVGTGRLEAFF
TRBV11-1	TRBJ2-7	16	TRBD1	CASSLVWGQSSYEQYF
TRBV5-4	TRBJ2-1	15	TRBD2	CASSLAGAGGLEQFF
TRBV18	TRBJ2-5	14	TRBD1	CASSPPGTAETQYF
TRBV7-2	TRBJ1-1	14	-	CASSFDGGNTEAFF
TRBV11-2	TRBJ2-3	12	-	CASSLTADTQYF
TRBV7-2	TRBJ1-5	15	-	CASSPAEAGNQPQHF
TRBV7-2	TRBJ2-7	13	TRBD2	CASSTSGGYEQYF
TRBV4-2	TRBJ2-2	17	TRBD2	CASSQRVAGENTGELFF
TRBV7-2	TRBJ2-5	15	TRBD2	CASSGVAGGKGTQYF
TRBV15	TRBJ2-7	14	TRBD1	CATSRGDRAYEQYF
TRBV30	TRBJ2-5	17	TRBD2	CAWSGGWASGLQETQYF
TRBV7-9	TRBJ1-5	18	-	CASSRRYRHRYSNQPQHF
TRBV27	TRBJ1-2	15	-	CASSRRAGVDYGYTF
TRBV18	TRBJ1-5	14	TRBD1	CASSRDRGGQPQHF
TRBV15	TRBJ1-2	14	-	CATSREAVNYGYTF
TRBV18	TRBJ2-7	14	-	CASSQGQALREQYF
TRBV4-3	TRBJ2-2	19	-	CASSQRWHHSVQNTGELFF
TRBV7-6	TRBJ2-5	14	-	CASSSDPGGETQYF
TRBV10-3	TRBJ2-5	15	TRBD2	CAIRPSGGLQETQYF
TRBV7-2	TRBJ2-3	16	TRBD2	CASSFDSGGVSDTQYF
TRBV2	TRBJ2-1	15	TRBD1	CASSPRQGTYNEQFF
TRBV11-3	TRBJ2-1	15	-	CASSLGGGVNNEQFF
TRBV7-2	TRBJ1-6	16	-	CASSLERTGYNSPLHF
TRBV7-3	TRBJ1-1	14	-	CASSLTAGNTEAFF
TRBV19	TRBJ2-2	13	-	CASTRGNTGELFF
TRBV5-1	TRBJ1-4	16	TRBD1	CASSQFGQGAGEKLFF
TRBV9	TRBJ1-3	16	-	CASSVAAGEGGNTIYF
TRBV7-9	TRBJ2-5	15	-	CASSPIATTQETQYF